Reported below is one TCR beta chain. The data stem from a study of cytomegalovirus exposure and HLA in healthy donors. Germline assignment: CDR1 MNHEY and CDR2 SMNVEV (reference sequence). This CDR3 region has 16 residues. V shed 5 bases and J shed 2 bases, with 15 bases lying between them. PCR primers comprised 60 Vbeta and 13 Jbeta primers. Measured with immunoSEQ multiplex PCR; TCRdb has only the in-frame clones, and not every one. The data hold roughly 140,000 clones, with about 82% observed a single time. This chain joins TRBV27 and TRBJ2-2, with a possible D match to TRBD2 (5 bases). The sample comprised PBMCs. The origin of this receptor is a male donor in good health and CMV-seronegative. The CDR3 protein is CASSSRPTGNTGELFF. The DNA of the CDR3 is TGTGCCAGCAGTAGCCGACCGACGGGAAACACCGGGGAGCTGTTTTTT.